This TCR beta chain was sequenced during a study of tissue T cells after allogeneic stem cell transplantation. Trimming cost V 5 bases and J 4 bases, with 10 bases left between them. This CDR3 is built from 13 residues. Looked up from germline, CDR1 is NNHDY and CDR2 is SYVADS. Sequencing of TCRbeta CDR3 at survey depth gave sequences and template counts. TCRdb's copy holds only in-frame clones and misses some; the assay was immunoSEQ multiplex PCR. Among roughly 5,000 clones listed, about half were seen once. The sample holds a few counts of this clone. Its antigen is currently unknown. Genes and germline are mouse. The read ends 1 residue shy of where the CDR3 ends; the end is completed using the germline J gene. The time point: mouse harvest day 14 after allogeneic transplant. Each mouse received 10^7 T-cell-depleted marrow cells plus 10^6 splenic CD5+ T cells by tail vein. Study conclusions and caveats: Which tissue TCRs were alloreactive or antigen-specific was not determined. Some clones might be persisting host cells.

J is TRBJ2-1 and V is TRBV13-3; a possible D gene is TRBD1 (5 bases). Sequencing was performed on gut tissue. The source is a female BALB/c mouse given C57BL/6 T cells with graft-versus-host disease after an allogeneic hematopoietic cell transplant. CDR3 residues: CASRVRDYAEQFF. The part of the CDR3 DNA that was read is TGTGCCAGCAGGGTCAGGGATTATGCTGAGCAGTTC.